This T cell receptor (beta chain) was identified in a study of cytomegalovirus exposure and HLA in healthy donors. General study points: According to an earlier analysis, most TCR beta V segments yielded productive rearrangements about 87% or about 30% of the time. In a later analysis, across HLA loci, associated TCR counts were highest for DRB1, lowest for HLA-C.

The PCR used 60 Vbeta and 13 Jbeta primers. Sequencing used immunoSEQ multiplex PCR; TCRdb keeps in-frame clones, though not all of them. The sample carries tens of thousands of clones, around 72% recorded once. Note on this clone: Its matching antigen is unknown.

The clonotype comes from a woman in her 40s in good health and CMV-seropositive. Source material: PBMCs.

CDR3 nucleotides: TGTGCCTGGAGTGGTGGGGCAGAACTGTTTTTT. Translated, it gives CAWSGGAELFF. The rearrangement links TRBV30 to TRBJ1-4; possibly TRBD1 for D (5 bases). The CDR3 has 11 amino acids. Looked up from germline, CDR1 is GTSNPN and CDR2 is SVGIG (reference sequence). The V end lost 1 base, the J end lost 12 bases, and 9 bases lay between the germline ends.